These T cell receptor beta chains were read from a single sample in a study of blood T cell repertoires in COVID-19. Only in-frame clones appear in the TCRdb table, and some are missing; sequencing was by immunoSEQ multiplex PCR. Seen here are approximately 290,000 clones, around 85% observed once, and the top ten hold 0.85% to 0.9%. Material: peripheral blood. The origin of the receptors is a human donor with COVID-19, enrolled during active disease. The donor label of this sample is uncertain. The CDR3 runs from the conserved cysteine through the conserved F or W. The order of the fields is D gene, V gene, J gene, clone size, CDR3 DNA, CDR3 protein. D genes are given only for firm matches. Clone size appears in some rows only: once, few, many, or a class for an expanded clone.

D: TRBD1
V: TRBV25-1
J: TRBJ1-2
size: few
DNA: TGTGCCAGCAGTGAATCGCGAGTACAGGGGGCATCCTATGGCTACACCTTC
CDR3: CASSESRVQGASYGYTF

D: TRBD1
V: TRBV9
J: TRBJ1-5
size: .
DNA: TGTGCCAGCAGCCTCGGGACAGGGAATCAGCCCCAGCATTTT
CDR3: CASSLGTGNQPQHF

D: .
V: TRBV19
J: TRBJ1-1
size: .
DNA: TGTGCCAGTAGTTTCATGAACACTGAAGCTTTCTTT
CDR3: CASSFMNTEAFF

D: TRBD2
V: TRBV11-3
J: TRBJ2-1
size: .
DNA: TGTGCCAGCCAGGCGGGAGCGATGTACAATGAGCAGTTCTTC
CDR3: CASQAGAMYNEQFF

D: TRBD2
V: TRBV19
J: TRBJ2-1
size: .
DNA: TGTGCCAGTAGTATTCTTCCTAGCGGGATTCGCTACAATGAGCAGTTCTTC
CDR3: CASSILPSGIRYNEQFF

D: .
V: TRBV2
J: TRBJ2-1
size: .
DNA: TGTGCCAGCACCCAGTCACTAGGGACTGTTGAGCAGTTCTTC
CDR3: CASTQSLGTVEQFF

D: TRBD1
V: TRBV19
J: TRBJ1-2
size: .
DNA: TGTGCCAGTAGTTCAGTACAGGGGAGCGGAGACGGCTACACCTTC
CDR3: CASSSVQGSGDGYTF

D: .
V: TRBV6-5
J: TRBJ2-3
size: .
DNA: TGTGGCCTGGGCCGAGACGCCGGCGGCACAGATACGCAGTATTTT
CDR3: CGLGRDAGGTDTQYF

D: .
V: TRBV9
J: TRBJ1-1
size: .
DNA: TGTGCCAGCAGCGGGGTAGGACAGTTGAACACTGAAGCTTTCTTT
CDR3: CASSGVGQLNTEAFF

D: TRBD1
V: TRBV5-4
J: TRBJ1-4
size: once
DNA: TGTGCCAGCAGCTTGGAGGGACAGGGGGCAAAACTGTTTTTT
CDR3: CASSLEGQGAKLFF

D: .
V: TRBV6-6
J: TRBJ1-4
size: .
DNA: TGTGCCAGCAGTTACTCGAGGGAAAAACTGTTTTTT
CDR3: CASSYSREKLFF

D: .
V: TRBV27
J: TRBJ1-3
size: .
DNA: TGTGCCAGCAGAGACACGGGGAGAAACACCATATATTTT
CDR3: CASRDTGRNTIYF

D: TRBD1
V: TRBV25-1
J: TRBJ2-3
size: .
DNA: TGTGCCAGCAGTGAGACAGGGGGATTAGATACGCAGTATTTT
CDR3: CASSETGGLDTQYF

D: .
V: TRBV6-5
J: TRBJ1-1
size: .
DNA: TGTGCCAGCCATGGAGAGGACTTGAACACTGAAGCTTTCTTT
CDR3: CASHGEDLNTEAFF

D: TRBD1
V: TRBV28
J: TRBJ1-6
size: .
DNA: TGTGCCAGCAGTTTAGTCTCGGGACAGGGGCACTATAATTCACCCCTCCACTTT
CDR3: CASSLVSGQGHYNSPLHF

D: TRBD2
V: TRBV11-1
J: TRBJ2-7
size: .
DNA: TGTGCCAGCAGCAACCCCGGGACTAGCGGAACCTACGAGCAGTACTTC
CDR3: CASSNPGTSGTYEQYF

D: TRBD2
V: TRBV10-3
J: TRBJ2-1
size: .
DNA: TGTGCCATCAGGGACCGGGACTACTCCTACAATGAGCAGTTCTTC
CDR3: CAIRDRDYSYNEQFF

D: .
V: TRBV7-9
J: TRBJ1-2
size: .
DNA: TGTGCCAGCAGCTTAGTTTCTGCAGGTGGTGGCTACACCTTC
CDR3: CASSLVSAGGGYTF

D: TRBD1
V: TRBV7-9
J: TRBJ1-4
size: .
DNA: TGTGCCAGCAGTAAGGGACAGGGCAATGAAAAACTGTTTTTT
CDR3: CASSKGQGNEKLFF

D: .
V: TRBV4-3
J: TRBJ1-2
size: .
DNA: TGCGCCAGCAGCCAAGATTTGGCAGTCACCTATGGCTACACCTTC
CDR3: CASSQDLAVTYGYTF

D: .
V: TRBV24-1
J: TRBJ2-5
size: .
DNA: TGTGCCACCAGTGACCAGGGATGGGAGACCCAGTACTTC
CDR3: CATSDQGWETQYF

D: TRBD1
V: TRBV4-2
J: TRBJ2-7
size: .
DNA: TGTGCCAGCAGCCAGACCGGGACAGACTCCTACGAGCAGTACTTC
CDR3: CASSQTGTDSYEQYF

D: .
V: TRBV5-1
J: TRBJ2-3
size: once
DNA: TGCGCCAGCAGCTTGTTAGGGGGTCAACGCACAGATACGCAGTATTTT
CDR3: CASSLLGGQRTDTQYF

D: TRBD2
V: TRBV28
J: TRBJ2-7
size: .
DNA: TGTGCCAGCAGTCCACACACTAGCGGGAGCTACGAGCAGTACTTC
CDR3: CASSPHTSGSYEQYF

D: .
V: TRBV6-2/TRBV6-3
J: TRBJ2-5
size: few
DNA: TGTGCCAGCAGCCCCACGGGCCAAGAGACCCAGTACTTC
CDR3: CASSPTGQETQYF

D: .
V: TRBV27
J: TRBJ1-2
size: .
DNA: TGTGCCAGCAGTTTAAACAGGTGGGGAGGCTACACCTTC
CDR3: CASSLNRWGGYTF

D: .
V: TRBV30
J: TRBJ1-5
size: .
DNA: TGTGCCTGGAGTCCTCAGCAGGAAGGACCCCAGCATTTT
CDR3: CAWSPQQEGPQHF

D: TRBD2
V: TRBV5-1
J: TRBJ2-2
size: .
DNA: TGCGCCAGCAGCTTCACGGGACTAGCGGGAGGACCAAACACCGGGGAGCTGTTTTTT
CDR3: CASSFTGLAGGPNTGELFF

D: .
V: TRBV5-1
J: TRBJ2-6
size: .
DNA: TGCGCCAGCAGCGATGACAGCTCTGGGGCCAACGTCCTGACTTTC
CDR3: CASSDDSSGANVLTF

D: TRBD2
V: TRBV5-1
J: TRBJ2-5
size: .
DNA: TGCGCCAGCAGCCTTAGCGGGAACCAAGAGACCCAGTACTTC
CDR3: CASSLSGNQETQYF

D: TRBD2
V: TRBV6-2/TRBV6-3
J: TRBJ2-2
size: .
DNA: TGTGCCAGCAGTTGGGCGGGAGGGGGTACCGGGGAGCTGTTTTTT
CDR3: CASSWAGGGTGELFF

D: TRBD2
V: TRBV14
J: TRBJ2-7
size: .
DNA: TGTGCCAGCAGCCAAGTAGCGGGAGGGCGCGAGCAGTACTTC
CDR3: CASSQVAGGREQYF

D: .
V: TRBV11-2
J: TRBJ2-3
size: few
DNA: TGTGCCAGCAGCTTAGGGCTACAGGGTGGGGTCACAGATACGCAGTATTTT
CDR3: CASSLGLQGGVTDTQYF

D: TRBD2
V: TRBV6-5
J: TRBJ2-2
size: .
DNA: TGTGCCAGCAGTTACTCGCGGGAGACCACCGGGGAGCTGTTTTTT
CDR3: CASSYSRETTGELFF

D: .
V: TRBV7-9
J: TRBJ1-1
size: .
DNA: TGTGCCAGCAGCTTAGCGGAGGGCAGGGTTGAAGCTTTCTTT
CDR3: CASSLAEGRVEAFF

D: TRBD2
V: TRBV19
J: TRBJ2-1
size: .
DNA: TGTGCCAGTAGTGCCGGACTAGCGGGAGGGCTTAATGAGCAGTTCTTC
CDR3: CASSAGLAGGLNEQFF

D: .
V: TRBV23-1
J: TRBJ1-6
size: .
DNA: TGCGCCAGCAGTCACTGTTGGGACAAGGACTCACCCCTCCACTTT
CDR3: CASSHCWDKDSPLHF

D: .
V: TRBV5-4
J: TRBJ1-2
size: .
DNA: TGTGCCAGCAGCTTGGCTGCCAGGGAATATGGCTACACCTTC
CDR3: CASSLAAREYGYTF

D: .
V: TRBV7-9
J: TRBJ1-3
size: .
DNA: TGTGCCAGCAGCTTAGCCGGGGATGGAAACACCATATATTTT
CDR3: CASSLAGDGNTIYF

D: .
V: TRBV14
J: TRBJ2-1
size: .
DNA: TGTGCCAGCAGCTCCTGGGGGAACAGGGAAGGTCGGAATGAGCAGTTCTTC
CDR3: CASSSWGNREGRNEQFF

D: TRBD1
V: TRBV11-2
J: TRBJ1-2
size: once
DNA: TGTGCCAGCAGTGACCACAGGGGCTCTGGCTACACCTTC
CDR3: CASSDHRGSGYTF

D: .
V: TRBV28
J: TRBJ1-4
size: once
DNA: TGTGCCAGCAGTCTCGGGGGGAATGAAAAACTGTTTTTT
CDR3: CASSLGGNEKLFF

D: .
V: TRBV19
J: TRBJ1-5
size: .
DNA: TGTGCCAGTAGTATCGAGAGTAGGCAGGTCAATCAGCCCCAGCATTTT
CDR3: CASSIESRQVNQPQHF

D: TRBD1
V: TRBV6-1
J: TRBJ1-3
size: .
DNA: TGTGCCAGCAGTCCAGGGGGCAGAGGACACACCATATATTTT
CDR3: CASSPGGRGHTIYF

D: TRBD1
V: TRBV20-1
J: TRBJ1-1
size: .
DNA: TGCAGTGCAGTCGGACAGGGCGAAGCTTTCTTT
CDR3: CSAVGQGEAFF

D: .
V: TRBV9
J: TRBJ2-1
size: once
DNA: TGTGCCAGCAGCGAGTCGGGGCGGGACCCAAATGAGCAGTTCTTC
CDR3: CASSESGRDPNEQFF